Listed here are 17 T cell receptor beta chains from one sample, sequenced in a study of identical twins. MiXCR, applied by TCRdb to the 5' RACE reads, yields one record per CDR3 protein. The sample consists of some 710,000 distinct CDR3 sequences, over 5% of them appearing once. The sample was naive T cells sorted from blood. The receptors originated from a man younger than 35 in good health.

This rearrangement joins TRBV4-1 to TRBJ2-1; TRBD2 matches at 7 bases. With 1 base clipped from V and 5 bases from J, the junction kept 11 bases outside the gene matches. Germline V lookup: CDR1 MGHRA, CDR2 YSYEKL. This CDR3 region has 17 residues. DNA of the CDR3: TGCGCCAGCAGCCAAGCGATCCGACTAGCAACCCACAATGAGCAGTTCTTC. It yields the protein CASSQAIRLATHNEQFF.

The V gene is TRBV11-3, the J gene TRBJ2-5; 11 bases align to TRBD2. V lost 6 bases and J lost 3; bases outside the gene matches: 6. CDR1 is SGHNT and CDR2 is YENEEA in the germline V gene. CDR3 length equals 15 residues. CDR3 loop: CASSASGRPKETQYF. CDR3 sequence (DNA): TGTGCCAGCAGTGCTAGCGGGAGGCCCAAAGAGACCCAGTACTTC. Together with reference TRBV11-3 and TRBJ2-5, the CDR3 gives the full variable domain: EAGVVQSPRYKIIEKKQPVAFWCNPISGHNTLYWYLQNLGQGPELLIRYENEEAVDDSQLPKDRFSAERLKGVDSTLKIQPAELGDSAVYLCASSASGRPKETQYFGPGTRLLVL.

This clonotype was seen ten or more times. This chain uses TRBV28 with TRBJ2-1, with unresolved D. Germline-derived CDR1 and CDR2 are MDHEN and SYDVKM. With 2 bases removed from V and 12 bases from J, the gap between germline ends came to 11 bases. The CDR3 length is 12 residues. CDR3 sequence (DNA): TGTGCCAGCAGTTTAAAGTGGACGGGGCAGTTCTTC. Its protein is CASSLKWTGQFF.

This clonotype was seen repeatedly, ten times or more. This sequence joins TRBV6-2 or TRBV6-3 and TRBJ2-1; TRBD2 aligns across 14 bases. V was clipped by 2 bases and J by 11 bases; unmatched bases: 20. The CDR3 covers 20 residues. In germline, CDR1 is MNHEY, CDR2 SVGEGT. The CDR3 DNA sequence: TGTGCCAGCAGTTACGACCCCCGGGCCCATCCCGGGACTAGCGGGAGAAAGCAGTTCTTC. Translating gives CASSYDPRAHPGTSGRKQFF.

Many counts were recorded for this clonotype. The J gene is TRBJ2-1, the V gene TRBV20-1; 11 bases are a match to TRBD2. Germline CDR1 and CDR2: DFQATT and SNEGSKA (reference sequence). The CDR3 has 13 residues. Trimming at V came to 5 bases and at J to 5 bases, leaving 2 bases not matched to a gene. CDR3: CSAEGLADNEQFF. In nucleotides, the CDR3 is TGCAGTGCTGAGGGACTAGCGGACAATGAGCAGTTCTTC.

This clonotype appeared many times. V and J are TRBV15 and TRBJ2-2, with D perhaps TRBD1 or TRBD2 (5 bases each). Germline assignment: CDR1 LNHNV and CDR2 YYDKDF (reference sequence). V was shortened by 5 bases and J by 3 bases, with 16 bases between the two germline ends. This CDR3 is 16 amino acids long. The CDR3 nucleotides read TGTGCCACCAGCCTTGGCCCGGGACGCGACACCGGGGAGCTGTTTTTT. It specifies CATSLGPGRDTGELFF. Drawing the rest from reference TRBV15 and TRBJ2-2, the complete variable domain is DAMVIQNPRYQVTQFGKPVTLSCSQTLNHNVMYWYQQKSSQAPKLLFHYYDKDFNNEADTPDNFQSRRPNTSFCFLDIRSPGLGDTAMYLCATSLGPGRDTGELFFGEGSRLTVL.

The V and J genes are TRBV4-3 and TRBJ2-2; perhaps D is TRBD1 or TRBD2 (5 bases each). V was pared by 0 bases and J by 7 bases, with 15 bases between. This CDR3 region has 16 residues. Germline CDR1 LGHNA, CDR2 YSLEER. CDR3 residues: CASSQDLAGSDGELFF. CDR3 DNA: TGCGCCAGCAGCCAAGATCTAGCAGGGTCGGACGGGGAGCTGTTTTTT.

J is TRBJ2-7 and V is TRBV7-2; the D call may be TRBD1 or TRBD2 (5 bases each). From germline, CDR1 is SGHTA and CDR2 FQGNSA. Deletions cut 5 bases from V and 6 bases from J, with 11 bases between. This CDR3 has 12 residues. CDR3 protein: CASSPGAFEQYF. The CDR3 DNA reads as TGTGCCAGCAGCCCCGGGGCGTTCGAGCAGTACTTC.

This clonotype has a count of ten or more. The CDR3 DNA sequence: TGTGCCAGCAGTGAGGGACAGATCTACAATGAGCAGTTCTTC. Amino acids: CASSEGQIYNEQFF. This sequence joins TRBV6-1 and TRBJ2-1; 7 positions agree with TRBD1. The CDR3 has 14 amino acids. Looked up from germline, CDR1 is MNHNS and CDR2 is SASEGT. Trimming at V came to 3 bases and at J to 3 bases, leaving 2 bases not matched to a gene.

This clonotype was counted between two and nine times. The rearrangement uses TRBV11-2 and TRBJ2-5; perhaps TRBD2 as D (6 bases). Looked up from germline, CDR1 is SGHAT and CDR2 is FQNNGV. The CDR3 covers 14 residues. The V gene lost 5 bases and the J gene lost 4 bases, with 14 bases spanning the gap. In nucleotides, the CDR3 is TGTGCCAGCAGCCGTCACGGGAGAGGAGAGACCCAGTACTTC. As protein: CASSRHGRGETQYF.

CDR3 bases: TGCAGTGCTCCCCCGGTGCGCGCCGGGGGGACCCAGTACTTC. Residues: CSAPPVRAGGTQYF. The chain couples TRBV20-1 to TRBJ2-5, with D possibly TRBD2 on 6 matching bases. The CDR3 consists of 14 residues. The germline gives CDR1 DFQATT, CDR2 SNEGSKA (reference sequence). V was cut by 5 bases and J by 7 bases, with 20 bases left in between.

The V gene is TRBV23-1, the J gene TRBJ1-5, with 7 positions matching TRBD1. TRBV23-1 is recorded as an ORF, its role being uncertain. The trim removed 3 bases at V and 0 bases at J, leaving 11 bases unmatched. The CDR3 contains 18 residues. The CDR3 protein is CASSHSGTEANSNQPQHF. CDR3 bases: TGCGCCAGCAGTCACTCCGGGACAGAAGCAAATAGCAATCAGCCCCAGCATTTT.

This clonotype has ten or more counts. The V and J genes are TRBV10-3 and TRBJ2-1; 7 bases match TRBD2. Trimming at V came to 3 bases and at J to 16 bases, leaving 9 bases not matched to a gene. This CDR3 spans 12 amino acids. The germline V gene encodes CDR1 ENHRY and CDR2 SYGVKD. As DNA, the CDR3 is TGTGCCATCAGTGACGGCGGGAGTGCCGAATTCTTC. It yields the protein CAISDGGSAEFF.

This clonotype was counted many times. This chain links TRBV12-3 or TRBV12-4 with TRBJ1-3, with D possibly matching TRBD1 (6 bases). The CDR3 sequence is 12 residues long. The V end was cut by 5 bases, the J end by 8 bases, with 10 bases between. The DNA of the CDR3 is TGTGCCAGCAGTCGACAGGCATACACCATATATTTT. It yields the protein CASSRQAYTIYF.

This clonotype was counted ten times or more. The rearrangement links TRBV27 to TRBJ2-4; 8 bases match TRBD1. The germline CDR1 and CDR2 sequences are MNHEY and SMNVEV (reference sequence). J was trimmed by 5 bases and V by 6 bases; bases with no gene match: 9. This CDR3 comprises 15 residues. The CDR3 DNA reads TGTGCCAGCAGGGGGACGGGACAGGCCCAAAACATTCAGTACTTC. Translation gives CASRGTGQAQNIQYF.

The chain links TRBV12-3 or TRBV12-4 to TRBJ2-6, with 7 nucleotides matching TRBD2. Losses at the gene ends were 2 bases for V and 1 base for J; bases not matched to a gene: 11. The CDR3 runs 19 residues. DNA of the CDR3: TGTGCCAGCAGTTTATGGGGTGGGGGGGTTTCTTCTGGGGCCAACGTCCTGACTTTC. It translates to CASSLWGGGVSSGANVLTF.

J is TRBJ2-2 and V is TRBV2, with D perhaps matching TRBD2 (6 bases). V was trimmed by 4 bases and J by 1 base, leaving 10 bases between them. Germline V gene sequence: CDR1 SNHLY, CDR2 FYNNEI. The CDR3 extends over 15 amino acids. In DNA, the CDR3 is TGTGCCAGCAGTGTCACTAGCCTGAACACCGGGGAGCTGTTTTTT. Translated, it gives CASSVTSLNTGELFF.